This T cell receptor (beta chain) is from a study of shared clonotypes between healthy human individuals. Study context: A couple of women and three men aged 18 to 49 made up the donors. Study findings and constraints: Sharing across four donors was highest in naive CD4 (approximately 5%) and lowest in memory CD8 (approximately 0.4%). Despite large depth, rarefaction showed incomplete sorted-subset sequencing.

Every immunoSEQ plate was one replicate of a subset's evenly spread DNA. Sequencing was performed with immunoSEQ multiplex PCR; in TCRdb, only in-frame clones are kept and a portion is missing. The repertoire has 550,000 to 600,000 clones, 95% to 98% of them found once; the top ten carry 0.3%. Germline CDR1 and CDR2: ENHRY and SYGVKD. The CDR3 extends over 14 amino acids. V lost 3 bases, J lost 4 bases, and 10 bases lay in between. Concerning this clone itself: Its antigen is still unknown.

CD45RO-negative cells were positively selected for CCR7, leaving out terminally differentiated effector memory CD45RA+ cells. The clonotype comes from a man aged 25 to 45 in good health. Sequencing input: naive CD8+ T cells sorted from blood. This chain uses TRBV10-3 with TRBJ2-1, with a weak D call TRBD1 (6 bases). This CDR3 is CAISEATGYNEQFF. The CDR3 DNA reads as TGTGCCATCAGTGAAGCGACAGGTTACAATGAGCAGTTCTTC.